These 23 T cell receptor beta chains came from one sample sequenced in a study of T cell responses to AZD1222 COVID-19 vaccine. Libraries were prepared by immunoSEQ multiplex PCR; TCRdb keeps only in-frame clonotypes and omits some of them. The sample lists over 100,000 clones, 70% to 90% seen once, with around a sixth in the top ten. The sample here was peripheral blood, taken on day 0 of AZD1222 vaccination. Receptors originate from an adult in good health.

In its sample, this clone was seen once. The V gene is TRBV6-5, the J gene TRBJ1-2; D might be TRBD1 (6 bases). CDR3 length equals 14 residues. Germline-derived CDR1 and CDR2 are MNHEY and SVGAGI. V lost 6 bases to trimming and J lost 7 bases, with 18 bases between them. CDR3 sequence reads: CASSKRGGRTGYTF. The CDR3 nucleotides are TGTGCCAGCAGCAAACGGGGGGGGCGAACTGGCTACACCTTC.

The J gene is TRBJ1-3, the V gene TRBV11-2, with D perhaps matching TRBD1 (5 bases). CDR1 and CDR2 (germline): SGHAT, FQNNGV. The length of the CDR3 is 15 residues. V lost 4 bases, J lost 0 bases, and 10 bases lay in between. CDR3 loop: CASSSWGYSGNTIYF. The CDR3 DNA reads TGTGCCAGCAGCTCTTGGGGGTACTCTGGAAACACCATATATTTT.

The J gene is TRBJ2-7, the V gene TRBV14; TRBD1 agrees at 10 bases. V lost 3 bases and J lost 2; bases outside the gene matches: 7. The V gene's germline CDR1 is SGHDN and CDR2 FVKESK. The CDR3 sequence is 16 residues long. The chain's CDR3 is CASSHAGTGATYEQYF. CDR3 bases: TGTGCCAGCAGCCATGCCGGGACAGGGGCTACCTACGAGCAGTACTTC. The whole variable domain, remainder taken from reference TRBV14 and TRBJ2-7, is EAGVTQFPSHSVIEKGQTVTLRCDPISGHDNLYWYRRVMGKEIKFLLHFVKESKQDESGMPNNRFLAERTGGTYSTLKVQPAELEDSGVYFCASSHAGTGATYEQYFGPGTRLTVT.

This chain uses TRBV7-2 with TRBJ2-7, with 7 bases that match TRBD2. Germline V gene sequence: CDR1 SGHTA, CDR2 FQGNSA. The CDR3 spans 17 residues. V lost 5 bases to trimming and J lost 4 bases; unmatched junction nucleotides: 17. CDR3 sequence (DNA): TGTGCCAGCAGCGGATCCCTGTGGTGGGGGGGGTTTTACGAGCAGTACTTC. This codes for CASSGSLWWGGFYEQYF.

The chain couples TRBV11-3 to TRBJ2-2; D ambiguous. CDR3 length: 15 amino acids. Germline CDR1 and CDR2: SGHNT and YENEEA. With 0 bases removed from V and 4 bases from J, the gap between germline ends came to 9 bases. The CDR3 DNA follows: TGTGCCAGCAGCTTAGAGTCAGGACGCACCGGGGAGCTGTTTTTT. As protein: CASSLESGRTGELFF. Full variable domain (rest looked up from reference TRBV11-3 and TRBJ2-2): EAGVVQSPRYKIIEKKQPVAFWCNPISGHNTLYWYLQNLGQGPELLIRYENEEAVDDSQLPKDRFSAERLKGVDSTLKIQPAELGDSAVYLCASSLESGRTGELFFGEGSRLTVL.

The CDR3 region has the DNA TGTGCCAGCAGCTTAGTATCGGGGTTTTTGAACACTGAAGCTTTCTTT. It translates to CASSLVSGFLNTEAFF. The chain links TRBV11-2 to TRBJ1-1; D gene ambiguous. Trimming stripped 1 base from V and 0 bases from J, with 12 bases between. CDR3 length equals 16 residues. From germline, CDR1 is SGHAT and CDR2 FQNNGV.

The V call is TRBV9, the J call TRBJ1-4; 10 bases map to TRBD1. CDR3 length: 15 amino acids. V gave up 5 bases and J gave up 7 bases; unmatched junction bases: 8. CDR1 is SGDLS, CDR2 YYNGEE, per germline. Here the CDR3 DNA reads TGTGCCAGCAGTCCAGCCGGGACAGGGGTTGAAAAACTGTTTTTT. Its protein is CASSPAGTGVEKLFF. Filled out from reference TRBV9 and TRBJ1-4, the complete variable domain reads DSGVTQTPKHLITATGQRVTLRCSPRSGDLSVYWYQQSLDQGLQFLIQYYNGEERAKGNILERFSAQQFPDLHSELNLSSLELGDSALYFCASSPAGTGVEKLFFGSGTQLSVL.

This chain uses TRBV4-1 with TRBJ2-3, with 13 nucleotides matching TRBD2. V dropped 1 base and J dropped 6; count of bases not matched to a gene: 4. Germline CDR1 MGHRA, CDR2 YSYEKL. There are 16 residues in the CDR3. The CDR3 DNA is TGCGCCAGCAGCCAAGGGACTAGCGGGGGCCGGGATACGCAGTATTTT. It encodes CASSQGTSGGRDTQYF.

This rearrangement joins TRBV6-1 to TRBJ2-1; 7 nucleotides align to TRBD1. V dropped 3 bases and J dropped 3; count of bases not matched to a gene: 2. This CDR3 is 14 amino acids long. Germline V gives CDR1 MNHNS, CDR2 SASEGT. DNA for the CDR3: TGTGCCAGCAGTGATCGGGACAGCTACAATGAGCAGTTCTTC. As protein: CASSDRDSYNEQFF.

The CDR3 sequence is CATSRLSGTGAYGYTF. The CDR3, as DNA: TGTGCCACCAGCAGACTCTCCGGGACAGGGGCATATGGCTACACCTTC. The chain joins TRBV15 to TRBJ1-2, with 10 positions matching TRBD1. V was pared by 2 bases and J by 5 bases, with 8 bases of the junction left unmatched. This CDR3 region has 16 residues. Germline V gene lookup returns CDR1 LNHNV and CDR2 YYDKDF (reference sequence).

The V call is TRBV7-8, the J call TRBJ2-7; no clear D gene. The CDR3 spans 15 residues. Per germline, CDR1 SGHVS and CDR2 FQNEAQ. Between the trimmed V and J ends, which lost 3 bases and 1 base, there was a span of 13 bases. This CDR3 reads CASSFSEHQSYEQYF. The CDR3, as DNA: TGTGCCAGCAGCTTCTCGGAACATCAGTCCTACGAGCAGTACTTC.

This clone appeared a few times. The chain's CDR3 is CASSGQGGNQPQHF. The DNA for the CDR3 is TGTGCCAGCAGTGGACAGGGAGGGAATCAGCCCCAGCATTTT. The chain uses TRBV6-6 and TRBJ1-5; 8 bases are shared with TRBD1. The germline gives CDR1 MNHNY, CDR2 SVGAGI (reference sequence). This CDR3 contains 14 residues. V was pared by 5 bases and J by 4 bases, with 4 bases of the junction left unmatched.

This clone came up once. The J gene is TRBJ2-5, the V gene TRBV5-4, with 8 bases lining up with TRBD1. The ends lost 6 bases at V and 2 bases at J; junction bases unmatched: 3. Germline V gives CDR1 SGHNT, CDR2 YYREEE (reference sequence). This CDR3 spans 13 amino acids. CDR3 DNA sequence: TGTGCCAGCAATACAGGGGGTCAAGAGACCCAGTACTTC. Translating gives CASNTGGQETQYF.

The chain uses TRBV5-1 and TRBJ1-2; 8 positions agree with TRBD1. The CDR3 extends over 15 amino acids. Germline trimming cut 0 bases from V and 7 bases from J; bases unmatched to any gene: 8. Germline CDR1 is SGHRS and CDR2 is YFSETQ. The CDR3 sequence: CASSLDQGAILGYTF. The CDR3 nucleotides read TGCGCCAGCAGCTTGGATCAGGGGGCGATTCTTGGCTACACCTTC. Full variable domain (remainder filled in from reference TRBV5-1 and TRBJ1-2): KAGVTQTPRYLIKTRGQQVTLSCSPISGHRSVSWYQQTPGQGLQFLFEYFSETQRNKGNFPGRFSGRQFSNSRSEMNVSTLELGDSALYLCASSLDQGAILGYTFGSGTRLTVV.

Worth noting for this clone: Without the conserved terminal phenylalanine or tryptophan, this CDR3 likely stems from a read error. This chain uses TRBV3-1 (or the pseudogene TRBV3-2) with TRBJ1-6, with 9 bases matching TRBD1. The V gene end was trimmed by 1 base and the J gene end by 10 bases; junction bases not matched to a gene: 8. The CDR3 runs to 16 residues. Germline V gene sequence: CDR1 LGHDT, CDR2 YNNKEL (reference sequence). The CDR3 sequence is CASSQGANRGLSPLHL. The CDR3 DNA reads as TGTGCCAGCAGCCAAGGGGCCAACAGGGGGCTGTCACCCCTCCACCTT.

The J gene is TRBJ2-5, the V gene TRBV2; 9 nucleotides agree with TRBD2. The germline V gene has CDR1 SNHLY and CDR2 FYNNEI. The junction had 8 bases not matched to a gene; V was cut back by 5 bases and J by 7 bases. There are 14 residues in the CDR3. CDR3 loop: CASSFWTSVGTQYF. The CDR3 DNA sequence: TGTGCCAGCAGTTTTTGGACTAGCGTGGGGACCCAGTACTTC. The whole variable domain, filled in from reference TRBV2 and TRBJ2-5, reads EPEVTQTPSHQVTQMGQEVILRCVPISNHLYFYWYRQILGQKVEFLVSFYNNEISEKSEIFDDQFSVERPDGSNFTLKIRSTKLEDSAMYFCASSFWTSVGTQYFGPGTRLLVL.

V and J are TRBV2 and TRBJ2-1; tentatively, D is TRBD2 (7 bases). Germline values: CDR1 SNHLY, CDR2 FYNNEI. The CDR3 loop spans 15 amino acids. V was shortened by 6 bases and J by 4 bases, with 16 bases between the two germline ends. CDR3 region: CASSPSGGAYNEQFF. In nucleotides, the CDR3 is TGTGCCAGCAGCCCTAGTGGGGGGGCTTACAATGAGCAGTTCTTC.

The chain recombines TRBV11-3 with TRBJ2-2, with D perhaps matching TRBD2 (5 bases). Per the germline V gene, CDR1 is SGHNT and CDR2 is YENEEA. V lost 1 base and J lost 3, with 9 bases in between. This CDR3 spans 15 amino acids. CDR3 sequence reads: CASSLGQDYTGELFF. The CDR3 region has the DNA TGTGCCAGCAGCTTAGGGCAGGACTACACCGGGGAGCTGTTTTTT.

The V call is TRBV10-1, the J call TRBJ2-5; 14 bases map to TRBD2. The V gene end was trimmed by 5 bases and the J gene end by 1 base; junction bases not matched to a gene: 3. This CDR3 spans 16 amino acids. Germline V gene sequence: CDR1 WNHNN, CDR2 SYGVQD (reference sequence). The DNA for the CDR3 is TGCGCCAGCAGTAAGACTAGCGGGGGGGCCCAAGAGACCCAGTACTTC. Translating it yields CASSKTSGGAQETQYF.

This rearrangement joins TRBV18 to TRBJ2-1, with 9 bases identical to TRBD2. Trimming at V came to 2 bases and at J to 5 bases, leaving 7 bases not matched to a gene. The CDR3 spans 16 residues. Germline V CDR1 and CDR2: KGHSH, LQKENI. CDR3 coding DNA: TGTGCCAGCTCACCAATTCTGGCGGGGGGGAACAATGAGCAGTTCTTC. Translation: CASSPILAGGNNEQFF.

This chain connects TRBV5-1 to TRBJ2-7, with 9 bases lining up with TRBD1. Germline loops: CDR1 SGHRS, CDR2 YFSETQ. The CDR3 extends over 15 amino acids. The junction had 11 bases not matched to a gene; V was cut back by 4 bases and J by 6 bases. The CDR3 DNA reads TGCGCCAGCAGCCCCCCGGGACAGGGTAATGGCGAGCAGTACTTC. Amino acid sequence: CASSPPGQGNGEQYF.

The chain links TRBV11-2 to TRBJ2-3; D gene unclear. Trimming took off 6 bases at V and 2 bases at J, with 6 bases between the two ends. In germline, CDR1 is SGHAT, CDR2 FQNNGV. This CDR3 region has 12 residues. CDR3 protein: CASRGFTDTQYF. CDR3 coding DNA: TGTGCCAGCAGGGGGTTCACAGATACGCAGTATTTT.

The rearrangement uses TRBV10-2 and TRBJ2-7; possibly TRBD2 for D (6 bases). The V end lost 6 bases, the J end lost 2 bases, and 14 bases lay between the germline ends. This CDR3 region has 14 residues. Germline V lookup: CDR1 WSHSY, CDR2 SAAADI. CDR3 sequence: CASRVGGQPYEQYF. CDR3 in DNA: TGCGCCAGCAGAGTGGGGGGTCAACCCTACGAGCAGTACTTC.